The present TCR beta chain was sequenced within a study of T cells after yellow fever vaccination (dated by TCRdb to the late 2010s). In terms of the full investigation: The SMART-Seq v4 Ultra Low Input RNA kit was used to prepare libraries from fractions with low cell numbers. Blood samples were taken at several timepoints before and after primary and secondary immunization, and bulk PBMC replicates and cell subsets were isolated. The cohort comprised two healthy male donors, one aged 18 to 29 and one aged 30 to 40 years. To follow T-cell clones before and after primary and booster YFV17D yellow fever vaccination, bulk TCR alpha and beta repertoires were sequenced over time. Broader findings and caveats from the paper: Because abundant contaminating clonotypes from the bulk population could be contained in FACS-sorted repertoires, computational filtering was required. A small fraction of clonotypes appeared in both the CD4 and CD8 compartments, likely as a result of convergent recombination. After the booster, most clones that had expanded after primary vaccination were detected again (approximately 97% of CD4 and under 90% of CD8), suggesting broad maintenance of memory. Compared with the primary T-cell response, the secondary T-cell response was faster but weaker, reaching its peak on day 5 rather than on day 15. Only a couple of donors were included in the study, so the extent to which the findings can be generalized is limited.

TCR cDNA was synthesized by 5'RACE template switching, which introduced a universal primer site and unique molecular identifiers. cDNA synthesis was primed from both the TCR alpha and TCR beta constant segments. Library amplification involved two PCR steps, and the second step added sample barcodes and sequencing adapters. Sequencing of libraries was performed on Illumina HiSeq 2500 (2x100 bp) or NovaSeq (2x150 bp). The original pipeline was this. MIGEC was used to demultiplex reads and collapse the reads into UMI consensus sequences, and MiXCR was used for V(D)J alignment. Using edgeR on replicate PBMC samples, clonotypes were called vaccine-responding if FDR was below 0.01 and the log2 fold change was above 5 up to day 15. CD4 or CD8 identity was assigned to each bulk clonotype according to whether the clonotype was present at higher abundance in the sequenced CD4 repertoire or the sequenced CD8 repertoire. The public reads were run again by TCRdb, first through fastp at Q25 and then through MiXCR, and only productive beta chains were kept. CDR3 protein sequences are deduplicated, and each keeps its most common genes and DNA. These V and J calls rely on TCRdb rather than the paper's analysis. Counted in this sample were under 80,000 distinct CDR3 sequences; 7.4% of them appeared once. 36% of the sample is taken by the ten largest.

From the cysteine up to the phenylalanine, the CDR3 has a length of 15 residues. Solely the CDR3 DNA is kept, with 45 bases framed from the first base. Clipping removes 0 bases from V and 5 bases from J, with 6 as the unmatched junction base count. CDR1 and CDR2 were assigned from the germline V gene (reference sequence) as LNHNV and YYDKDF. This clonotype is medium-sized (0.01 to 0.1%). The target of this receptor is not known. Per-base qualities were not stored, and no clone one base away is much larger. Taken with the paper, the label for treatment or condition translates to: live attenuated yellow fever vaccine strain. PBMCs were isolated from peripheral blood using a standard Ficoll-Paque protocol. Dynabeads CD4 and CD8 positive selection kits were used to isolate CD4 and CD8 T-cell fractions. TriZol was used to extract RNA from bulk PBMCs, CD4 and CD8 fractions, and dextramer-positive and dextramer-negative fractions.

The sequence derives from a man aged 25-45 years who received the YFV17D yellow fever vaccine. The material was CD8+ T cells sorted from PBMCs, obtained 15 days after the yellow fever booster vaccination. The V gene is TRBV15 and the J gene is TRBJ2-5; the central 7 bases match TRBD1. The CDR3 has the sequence CATSRDAETGETQYF. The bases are TGTGCCACCAGCAGAGATGCGGAGACAGGGGAGACCCAGTACTTC.